The 26 T cell receptor beta chains listed next were all sequenced from one sample in a study of cytomegalovirus exposure and HLA in healthy donors. The study ran its PCR with 60 Vbeta and 13 Jbeta primers. Clones were sequenced by immunoSEQ multiplex PCR, and TCRdb holds only the in-frame ones, with some missing. The repertoire holds some 170,000 clones, 78% seen once, with about 3.1% in the top ten. The material sequenced was PBMCs. These TCRs come from a female donor in good health and CMV-seronegative.

This clone was counted many times. Other nucleotide sequences in the sample specify the same CDR3. J is TRBJ1-4 and V is TRBV5-4; D is undetermined. The CDR3 has 14 residues. Trimming left V 4 bases short and J 2 bases short, with 9 bases between. Germline lookup yields CDR1 SGHNT and CDR2 YYREEE (reference sequence). The CDR3 DNA reads TGTGCCAGCAGCCTCAGAGGGACTAATGAAAAACTGTTTTTT. It is translated as CASSLRGTNEKLFF.

This clone was found once. This chain joins TRBV4-1 and TRBJ2-7; 9 bases align to TRBD1. Germline loops: CDR1 MGHRA, CDR2 YSYEKL. V trimming: 2 bases; J trimming: 6 bases; junction bases outside the gene matches: 11. The CDR3 loop spans 16 amino acids. CDR3 sequence (DNA): TGCGCCAGCAGCCAACCCGGGCGGGACAGGGAACGCGAGCAGTACTTC. This translates into CASSQPGRDREREQYF.

The J gene is TRBJ1-1, the V gene TRBV6-5; D is unresolved. The V gene's germline CDR1 is MNHEY and CDR2 SVGAGI. Trimming left V 5 bases short and J 4 bases short, with 17 bases between. The CDR3 extends over 15 amino acids. The CDR3 DNA follows: TGTGCCAGCAGTCCAAGGGAGGAGACACCCACTGAAGCTTTCTTT. It specifies CASSPREETPTEAFF.

The rearrangement joins TRBV9 to TRBJ2-5, with 10 bases fitting TRBD1. CDR3 length: 16 residues. V shed 4 bases, J shed 5 bases, and the junction held 11 bases outside the gene matches. The germline gives CDR1 SGDLS, CDR2 YYNGEE. Written as DNA, the CDR3 is TGTGCCAGCAGCCCTAAGGGACAGGGGATGGGGGAGACCCAGTACTTC. It encodes CASSPKGQGMGETQYF.

CDR3 nucleotides: TGTGCCAGCAGTCGAGACTCGAGATCTAGCACAGATACGCAGTATTTT. This encodes CASSRDSRSSTDTQYF. The chain joins TRBV27 to TRBJ2-3; D is uncertain. The germline gives CDR1 MNHEY, CDR2 SMNVEV (reference sequence). The CDR3 runs 16 residues. V was cut by 5 bases and J by 0 bases, with 15 bases left in between.

This chain uses TRBV5-1 with TRBJ1-6; D not resolved. The CDR3 consists of 13 residues. V shed 0 bases and J shed 11 bases, with 9 bases lying between them. Germline V gives CDR1 SGHRS, CDR2 YFSETQ. As DNA, the CDR3 is TGCGCCAGCAGCTTGGAAGCGGGTGCACCCCTCCACTTT. Amino acids: CASSLEAGAPLHF.

The rearrangement uses TRBV7-9 and TRBJ2-7, with TRBD2 matching over 9 bases. J lost 2 bases, V lost 5 bases, and 4 bases had no gene match. Germline loops: CDR1 SEHNR, CDR2 FQNEAQ (reference sequence). The CDR3 is 14 residues long. The CDR3 sequence: CASSEAGGPYEQYF. CDR3 in DNA: TGTGCCAGCAGCGAGGCGGGAGGGCCCTACGAGCAGTACTTC.

This chain joins TRBV6-4 and TRBJ2-1; 11 nucleotides agree with TRBD2. V was clipped by 2 bases and J by 7 bases; unmatched bases: 4. The CDR3 runs to 15 residues. Germline CDR1 and CDR2: MRHNA and SNTAGT. CDR3 protein: CASSDTSGSINEQFF. DNA of the CDR3: TGTGCCAGCAGTGACACTAGCGGGAGTATAAATGAGCAGTTCTTC.

This chain connects TRBV11-3 to TRBJ2-2; TRBD1 matches 9 bases. Germline V gives CDR1 SGHNT, CDR2 YENEEA. The trim removed 5 bases at V and 6 bases at J, leaving 13 bases unmatched. The CDR3 extends over 17 amino acids. This CDR3 is CASSPGTGLSIAGELFF. The CDR3 DNA follows: TGTGCCAGCAGCCCGGGGACAGGGCTTTCTATCGCCGGGGAGCTGTTTTTT.

This clone has only a few counts. This chain connects TRBV18 to TRBJ2-3; tentative D call: TRBD2 (6 bases). Trimming pared 4 bases from V and 0 bases from J, leaving 11 bases between. This CDR3 contains 15 residues. The germline CDR1 and CDR2 sequences are KGHSH and LQKENI. CDR3 loop: CASSLAGPSTDTQYF. The CDR3 coding sequence is TGTGCCAGCTCACTCGCGGGACCGAGCACAGATACGCAGTATTTT.

The J gene is TRBJ2-5, the V gene TRBV5-1; 7 bases agree with TRBD1. The V and J ends lost 7 bases and 4 bases, in that order; junction bases with no gene match: 10. In germline, CDR1 is SGHRS, CDR2 YFSETQ. The CDR3 has 14 amino acids. The CDR3 region is CASRTGGVGETQYF. CDR3 sequence (DNA): TGCGCCAGCCGGACAGGCGGAGTGGGAGAGACCCAGTACTTC.

V is TRBV7-2 and J is TRBJ2-1; 7 positions match TRBD2. This CDR3 has 15 residues. Germline V lookup: CDR1 SGHTA, CDR2 FQGNSA. Unmatched junction bases numbered 8, after V lost 8 bases and J lost 1 base. For the CDR3, the DNA is TGTGCCAGCGTCTCTGGGCGGGGGTCCTACAATGAGCAGTTCTTC. Translating it yields CASVSGRGSYNEQFF.

The gene calls are TRBV7-2 and TRBJ1-2; a weak D match, TRBD1 (5 bases). The CDR3 spans 15 residues. Between the trimmed V and J ends, which lost 5 bases and 2 bases, there was a span of 15 bases. Per germline, CDR1 SGHTA and CDR2 FQGNSA. As DNA, the CDR3 is TGTGCCAGCAGCCCGCATCTGGGGGGGAACTATGGCTACACCTTC. As protein: CASSPHLGGNYGYTF.

The table lists this clone with a few counts. The V gene is TRBV29-1, the J gene TRBJ1-6, with 9 bases aligning to TRBD1. This CDR3 is built from 14 residues. Germline CDR1 is SQVTM and CDR2 is ANQGSEA. Trimming at V came to 5 bases and at J to 5 bases, leaving 4 bases not matched to a gene. The CDR3 DNA reads TGCAGCGTTCGGACAGGGGTGGATAATTCACCCCTCCACTTT. Protein sequence: CSVRTGVDNSPLHF.

The rearrangement links TRBV9 to TRBJ1-2; D call uncertain. This CDR3 contains 13 residues. V was shortened by 3 bases and J by 4 bases, with 10 bases between the two germline ends. CDR1 is SGDLS and CDR2 is YYNGEE in the germline V gene. The CDR3 region has the DNA TGTGCCAGCAGCGAGGGAGCCACCTATGGCTACACCTTC. This sequence encodes CASSEGATYGYTF.

This chain links TRBV9 with TRBJ2-6, with D perhaps matching TRBD1 (6 bases). The CDR3 spans 16 residues. Germline V gene sequence: CDR1 SGDLS, CDR2 YYNGEE. V lost 4 bases and J lost 0, with 11 bases in between. The CDR3: CASSLGQHSGANVLTF. The CDR3 DNA reads as TGTGCCAGCAGCCTAGGACAGCACTCTGGGGCCAACGTCCTGACTTTC.

V usage is TRBV18 and J usage is TRBJ1-2; D remains ambiguous. The CDR3 consists of 14 residues. The germline V gene has CDR1 KGHSH and CDR2 LQKENI. Deletions cut 3 bases from V and 3 bases from J, with 11 bases between. This CDR3 reads CASSPTGQDYGYTF. DNA of the CDR3: TGTGCCAGCTCACCTACGGGTCAAGACTATGGCTACACCTTC.

J is TRBJ1-2 and V is TRBV5-1; 8 positions agree with TRBD1. J lost 6 bases, V lost 3 bases, and 1 base had no gene match. Germline-derived CDR1 and CDR2 are SGHRS and YFSETQ. CDR3 length equals 12 residues. The CDR3 here is CASSSGGDGYTF. The CDR3 bases are TGCGCCAGCAGCTCAGGGGGCGATGGCTACACCTTC.

The chain couples TRBV6-1 to TRBJ2-6, with D possibly TRBD1 on 6 matching bases. The germline V and J ends were trimmed by 4 bases and 2 bases, with 6 bases remaining between them. The CDR3 spans 14 residues. CDR1 is MNHNS, CDR2 SASEGT, per germline. The CDR3 DNA is TGTGCCAGCAGTGGGACAGCTGGGGCCAACGTCCTGACTTTC. It translates to CASSGTAGANVLTF.

This clone was counted once. This rearrangement joins TRBV27 to TRBJ2-7; no clear D gene. Per the germline V gene, CDR1 is MNHEY and CDR2 is SMNVEV (reference sequence). V lost 2 bases and J lost 6, with 17 bases in between. The CDR3 covers 15 residues. In nucleotides, the CDR3 is TGTGCCAGCAGTTTAGTCCTCAGCAGGTACCGCGAGCAGTACTTC. This gives the protein CASSLVLSRYREQYF.

This chain joins TRBV4-3 and TRBJ1-1; TRBD1 might be the D (5 bases). This CDR3 contains 14 residues. Germline loops: CDR1 LGHNA, CDR2 YSLEER. V was pared by 0 bases and J by 6 bases, with 11 bases between. CDR3 region: CASSQDFRVPEAFF. The CDR3 region has the DNA TGCGCCAGCAGCCAAGATTTCAGGGTCCCTGAAGCTTTCTTT.

In its sample, this clone was seen a few times. The V and J genes are TRBV7-6 and TRBJ2-3; 8 bases line up with TRBD2. The trim removed 9 bases at V and 4 bases at J, leaving 9 bases unmatched. The CDR3 extends over 14 amino acids. Germline values: CDR1 SGHVS, CDR2 FNYEAQ. The CDR3 loop is CASAGGGSADTQYF. The CDR3 DNA sequence: TGTGCCAGTGCCGGGGGGGGCAGCGCAGATACGCAGTATTTT.

CDR3 protein: CAGQTDRYQETQYF. As DNA, the CDR3 is TGTGCCGGGCAAACCGACAGGTACCAAGAGACCCAGTACTTC. V usage is TRBV2 and J usage is TRBJ2-5; tentative D call: TRBD1 (6 bases). Germline loops: CDR1 SNHLY, CDR2 FYNNEI. The V and J ends lost 11 bases and 0 bases respectively, with 16 bases between them. CDR3 size: 14 residues.

The V and J genes are TRBV7-9 and TRBJ2-1; unclear D gene. The CDR3 has 15 amino acids. With 5 bases removed from V and 1 base from J, the gap between germline ends came to 12 bases. CDR1 is SEHNR and CDR2 is FQNEAQ in the germline V gene (reference sequence). CDR3 in amino acids: CASSRGGVSYNEQFF. The DNA of the CDR3 is TGTGCCAGCAGCCGCGGCGGAGTGTCCTACAATGAGCAGTTCTTC.

The chain joins TRBV19 to TRBJ1-5; possible D gene TRBD1, 5 bases. Trimming left V 0 bases short and J 3 bases short, with 12 bases between. The CDR3 runs 16 residues. Looked up from germline, CDR1 is LNHDA and CDR2 is SQIVND (reference sequence). CDR3 residues: CASSIESRVPNQPQHF. CDR3 in DNA: TGTGCCAGTAGTATAGAGAGCAGGGTCCCCAATCAGCCCCAGCATTTT.

The chain combines TRBV28 with TRBJ2-7, with 8 bases lining up with TRBD1. Per the germline V gene, CDR1 is MDHEN and CDR2 is SYDVKM. CDR3 length: 15 amino acids. Losses at the gene ends were 3 bases for V and 9 bases for J; bases not matched to a gene: 13. Written as DNA, the CDR3 is TGTGCCAGCAGTTTGAGACAGGGGTTTTCATCTGGGCAGTACTTC. Amino acid sequence: CASSLRQGFSSGQYF.